One sample yielded the 8 T cell receptor beta chains listed below, sequenced in a study of T-cell memory formation after mild COVID-19 (dated by TCRdb to about 2021). The library came from 5' RACE. Instrument on record: Illumina NovaSeq 6000. TCRdb reworked the public reads: Q25 trimming with fastp, MiXCR clone assembly, productive beta chains retained. Identical CDR3 protein sequences are pooled into one entry, listed with their most common genes and DNA. For this sample the table gives 90,000 to 130,000 distinct CDR3 sequences, of which roughly a sixth were detected only once. In total, the top ten clones hold around 5.1% of the sample. The sample was PBMCs or a T cell subset sorted from them (not recorded which). The receptors come from a man aged 18 to 35 who had mild COVID-19 (a few samples of this study predate the infection). The sample titles of this study are shuffled in the database, so cell type and time point are left out; the donor was told from shared clones.

The V gene is TRBV10-3, the J gene TRBJ2-5, with D maybe TRBD1 (6 bases). The CDR3 spans 13 residues. V lost 5 bases and J 4 bases, leaving 11 bases between the germline ends. Germline CDR1 is ENHRY and CDR2 is SYGVKD. The CDR3 nucleotides are TGTGCCATCAGTCAGGGGCCAGGAGAGACCCAGTACTTC. This encodes CAISQGPGETQYF.

This chain links TRBV2 with TRBJ1-1; weak D call: TRBD1 (5 bases). Germline loops: CDR1 SNHLY, CDR2 FYNNEI. V shed 4 bases and J shed 6 bases, with 9 bases lying between them. There are 12 residues in the CDR3. The CDR3 nucleotides are TGTGCCAGCAGTGTCGCCAGGGCTGAAGCTTTCTTT. Translation gives CASSVARAEAFF.

There are a few counts of this clonotype. V usage is TRBV5-1 and J usage is TRBJ2-7; the D gene is possibly TRBD1 (6 bases). The germline V gene has CDR1 SGHRS and CDR2 YFSETQ. Trimming removed 6 bases at V and 0 bases at J, with 10 bases between. The CDR3 totals 13 residues. CDR3 sequence reads: CASKPTGSYEQYF. The CDR3 DNA is TGCGCCAGCAAGCCGACAGGCTCCTACGAGCAGTACTTC.

This clonotype was counted between two and nine times. The J gene is TRBJ2-3, the V gene TRBV6-2 or TRBV6-3; 7 nucleotides agree with TRBD2. Germline trimming cut 7 bases from V and 2 bases from J; bases unmatched to any gene: 6. The CDR3 covers 14 residues. CDR1 and CDR2 (germline): MNHEY, SVGEGT. The CDR3 sequence: CASNRAGSTDTQYF. Written as DNA, the CDR3 is TGTGCCAGCAATAGAGCGGGGTCCACAGATACGCAGTATTTT.

This chain connects TRBV7-2 to TRBJ2-5, with D unresolved. Trimming cost V 6 bases and J 6 bases, with 8 bases left between them. CDR3 length: 11 amino acids. The germline V gene has CDR1 SGHTA and CDR2 FQGNSA. CDR3 nucleotide sequence: TGTGCCAGCAGGCTTAGTAAGACCCAGTACTTC. This codes for CASRLSKTQYF. The entire variable domain, with the rest obtained from reference TRBV7-2 and TRBJ2-5, is as follows: GAGVSQSPSNKVTEKGKDVELRCDPISGHTALYWYRQSLGQGLEFLIYFQGNSAPDKSGLPSDRFSAERTGGSVSTLTIQRTQQEDSAVYLCASRLSKTQYFGPGTRLLVL.

This clonotype was seen a handful of times. In DNA, the CDR3 is TGTGCCAGCTCACCAACCCGGGACTCCAATGAGCAGTTCTTC. Translated: CASSPTRDSNEQFF. The V gene is TRBV18, the J gene TRBJ2-1; possible D gene TRBD2, 6 bases. Trimming shortened V by 2 bases and J by 6 bases, and 11 bases separated the two germline ends. Germline V gives CDR1 KGHSH, CDR2 LQKENI. The CDR3 is 14 amino acids.

This clonotype has more than one count but fewer than ten. The chain combines TRBV7-2 with TRBJ1-1, with D unresolved. V was clipped by 5 bases and J by 3 bases, with 7 bases between them. This CDR3 region has 12 residues. CDR1 is SGHTA and CDR2 is FQGNSA in the germline V gene. CDR3 region: CASSPGYTEAFF. The CDR3 DNA reads as TGTGCCAGCAGCCCAGGATACACTGAAGCTTTCTTT.

This clonotype was seen more than once but under ten times. The chain employs TRBV4-2 and TRBJ2-2, with D uncertain. Germline V lookup: CDR1 LGHNA, CDR2 YNFKEQ. This CDR3 is 16 amino acids long. Trimming took 0 bases from V and 6 from J, leaving 14 bases between them. The CDR3: CASSQDSTVLAGELFF. CDR3 nucleotide sequence: TGTGCCAGCAGCCAAGATTCCACAGTGTTGGCCGGGGAGCTGTTTTTT.